This TCR beta chain emerged from a study of T cell repertoires in cytomegalovirus infection. Study overall: Evidence of both CMV infection and a matching HLA type came from public TCR beta signatures. Study-wide results and caveats: The ex vivo response showed dominance by HLA-C-restricted CMV-specific TCR beta clonotypes. Summed public TCR beta family frequency identified CMV carriers bearing the relevant HLA.

Germline V CDR1 and CDR2: SGHTA, FQGNSA. The CDR3 sequence is 19 residues long. Worth noting for this clonotype: The antigen is not known. One end of the junction varies from germline; a read error may be responsible.

TCRdb passed the reads through MiXCR, listing each CDR3 protein once. The data show roughly 7,900 distinct CDR3 sequences, approximately 52% seen once. The sequenced sample consisted of PBMCs, sequenced either directly or after in vitro stimulation (not recorded which). The chain joins TRBV7-2 to TRBJ1-2; 7 bases match TRBD1. The sequence came from a human donor in good health (CMV status not recorded). Some clones in this sample may be carry-over from other donors' samples. The CDR3 reads CASSLGDVTPTGLGSGYPF. The CDR3 DNA sequence: TGTGCCAGCAGCTTAGGGGATGTCACTCCGACAGGGTTGGGTAGTGGCTACCCTTTC.